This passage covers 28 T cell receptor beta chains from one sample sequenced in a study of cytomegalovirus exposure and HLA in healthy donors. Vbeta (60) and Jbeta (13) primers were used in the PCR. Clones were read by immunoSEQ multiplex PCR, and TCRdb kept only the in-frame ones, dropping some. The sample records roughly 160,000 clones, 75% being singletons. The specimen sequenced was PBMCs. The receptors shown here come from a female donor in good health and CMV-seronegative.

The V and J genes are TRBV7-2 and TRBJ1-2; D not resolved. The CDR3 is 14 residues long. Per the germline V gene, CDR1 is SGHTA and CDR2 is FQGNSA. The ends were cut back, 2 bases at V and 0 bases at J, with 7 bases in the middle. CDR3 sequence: CASSLSPANYGYTF. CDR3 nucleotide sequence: TGTGCCAGCAGCTTATCGCCAGCTAACTATGGCTACACCTTC.

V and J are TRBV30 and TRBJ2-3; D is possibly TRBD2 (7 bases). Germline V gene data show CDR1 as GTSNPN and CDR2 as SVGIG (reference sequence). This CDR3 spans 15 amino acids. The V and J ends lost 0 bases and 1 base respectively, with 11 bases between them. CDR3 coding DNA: TGTGCCTGGAGTGTAGGGGGAGGGGGCACAGATACGCAGTATTTT. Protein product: CAWSVGGGGTDTQYF.

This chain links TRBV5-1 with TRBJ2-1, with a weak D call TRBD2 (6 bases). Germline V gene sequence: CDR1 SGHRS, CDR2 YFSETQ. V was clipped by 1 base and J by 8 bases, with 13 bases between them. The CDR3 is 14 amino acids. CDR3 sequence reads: CASSLSSPGDEQFF. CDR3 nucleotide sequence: TGCGCCAGCAGCTTGTCGTCTCCGGGGGATGAGCAGTTCTTC.

The CDR3 region is CASSVGPGGPEQYF. The CDR3 DNA reads as TGTGCCAGCAGCGTAGGGCCCGGAGGGCCCGAGCAGTACTTC. J is TRBJ2-7 and V is TRBV9, with D possibly TRBD2 on 6 matching bases. The CDR3 is made up of 14 amino acids. V lost 0 bases, J lost 6 bases, and 13 bases lay in between. Germline CDR1 SGDLS, CDR2 YYNGEE.

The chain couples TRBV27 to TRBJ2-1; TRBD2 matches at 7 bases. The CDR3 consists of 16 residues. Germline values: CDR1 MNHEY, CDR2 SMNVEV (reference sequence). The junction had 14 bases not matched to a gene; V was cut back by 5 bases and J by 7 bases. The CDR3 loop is CASSIPGAGRGNEQFF. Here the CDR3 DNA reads TGTGCCAGCAGTATCCCTGGGGCGGGGAGGGGAAATGAGCAGTTCTTC.

The CDR3 coding sequence is TGCGCCAGCACCCGAGGAGGGATCGGCGAGCAGTACTTC. This codes for CASTRGGIGEQYF. The V gene is TRBV5-1, the J gene TRBJ2-7, with a possible D match to TRBD2 (6 bases). This CDR3 is built from 13 residues. V was shortened by 6 bases and J by 6 bases, with 16 bases between the two germline ends. Germline assignment: CDR1 SGHRS and CDR2 YFSETQ.

The CDR3 region has the DNA TGTGCCAGCAGCCTAGCGGGAGGGGACTCCTACGAGCAGTACTTC. As protein: CASSLAGGDSYEQYF. The chain links TRBV2 to TRBJ2-7, with TRBD2 matching 12 bases. The CDR3 is made up of 15 amino acids. The trim removed 6 bases at V and 0 bases at J, leaving 3 bases unmatched. Germline V gives CDR1 SNHLY, CDR2 FYNNEI. Supplemented by reference TRBV2 and TRBJ2-7, the full variable domain reads EPEVTQTPSHQVTQMGQEVILRCVPISNHLYFYWYRQILGQKVEFLVSFYNNEISEKSEIFDDQFSVERPDGSNFTLKIRSTKLEDSAMYFCASSLAGGDSYEQYFGPGTRLTVT.

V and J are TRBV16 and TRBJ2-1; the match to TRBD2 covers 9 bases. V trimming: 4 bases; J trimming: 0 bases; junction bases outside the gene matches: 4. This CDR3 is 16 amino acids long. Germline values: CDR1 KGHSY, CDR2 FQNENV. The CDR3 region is CASSRASGNSYNEQFF. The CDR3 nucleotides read TGTGCCAGCAGCCGGGCTAGCGGGAACTCCTACAATGAGCAGTTCTTC.

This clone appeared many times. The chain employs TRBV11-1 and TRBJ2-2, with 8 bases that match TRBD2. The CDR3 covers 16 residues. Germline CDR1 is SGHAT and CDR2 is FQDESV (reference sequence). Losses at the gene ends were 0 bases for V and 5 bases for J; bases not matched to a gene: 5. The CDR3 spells CASSLASGRETGELFF. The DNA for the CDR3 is TGTGCCAGCAGCTTAGCCAGCGGGAGAGAAACCGGGGAGCTGTTTTTT.

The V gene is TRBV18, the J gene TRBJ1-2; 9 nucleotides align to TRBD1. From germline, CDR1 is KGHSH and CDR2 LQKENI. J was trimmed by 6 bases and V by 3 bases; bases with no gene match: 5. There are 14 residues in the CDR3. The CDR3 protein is CASSPGTGRNGYTF. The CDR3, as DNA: TGTGCCAGCTCACCGGGGACAGGGAGGAATGGCTACACCTTC.

CDR3 residues: CASSQGSGGANEQFF. The CDR3 DNA reads as TGCGCCAGCAGCCAAGGTAGCGGGGGGGCAAATGAGCAGTTCTTC. This chain uses TRBV4-3 with TRBJ2-1; 11 bases align to TRBD2. Germline lookup yields CDR1 LGHNA and CDR2 YSLEER. Losses at the gene ends were 1 base for V and 7 bases for J; bases not matched to a gene: 3. The CDR3 has 15 residues.

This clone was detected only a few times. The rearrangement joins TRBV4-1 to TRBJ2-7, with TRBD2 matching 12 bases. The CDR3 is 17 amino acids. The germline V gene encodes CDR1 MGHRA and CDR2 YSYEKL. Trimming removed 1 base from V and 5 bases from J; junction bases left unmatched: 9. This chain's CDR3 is CASSQAGVRLAGDEQYF. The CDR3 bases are TGCGCCAGCAGCCAAGCTGGGGTAAGACTAGCGGGAGACGAGCAGTACTTC.

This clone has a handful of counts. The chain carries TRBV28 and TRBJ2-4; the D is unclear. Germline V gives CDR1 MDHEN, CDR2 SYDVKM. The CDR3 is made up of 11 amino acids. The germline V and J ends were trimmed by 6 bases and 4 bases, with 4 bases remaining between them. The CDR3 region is CASSPKNIQYF. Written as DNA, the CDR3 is TGTGCCAGCAGCCCTAAAAACATTCAGTACTTC.

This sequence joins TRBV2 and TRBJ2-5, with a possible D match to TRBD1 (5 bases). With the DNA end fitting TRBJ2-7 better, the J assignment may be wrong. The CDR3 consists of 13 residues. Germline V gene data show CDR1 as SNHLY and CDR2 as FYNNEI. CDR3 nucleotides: TGTGCCAGCAGTGACAGGGTGGCCTACGAGCAGTACTTC. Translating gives CASSDRVAYEQYF.

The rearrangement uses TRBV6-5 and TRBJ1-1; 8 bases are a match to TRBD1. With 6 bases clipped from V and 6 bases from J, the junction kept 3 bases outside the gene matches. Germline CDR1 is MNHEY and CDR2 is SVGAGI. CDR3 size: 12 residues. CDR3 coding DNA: TGTGCCAGCAGCACAGGGGGTTCTGAAGCTTTCTTT. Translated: CASSTGGSEAFF.

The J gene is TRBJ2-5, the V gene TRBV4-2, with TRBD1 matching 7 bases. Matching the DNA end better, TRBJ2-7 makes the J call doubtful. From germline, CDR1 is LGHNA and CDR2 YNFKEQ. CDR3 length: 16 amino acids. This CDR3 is CASSQEGTGTEYEQYF. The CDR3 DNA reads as TGTGCCAGCAGCCAAGAAGGGACCGGGACAGAATACGAGCAGTACTTC.

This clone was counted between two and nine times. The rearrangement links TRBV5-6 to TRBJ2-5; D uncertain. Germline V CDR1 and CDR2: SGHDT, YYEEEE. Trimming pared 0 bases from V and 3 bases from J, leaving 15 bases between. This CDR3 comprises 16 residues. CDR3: CASSLAQVHREETQYF. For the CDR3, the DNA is TGTGCCAGCAGCTTGGCCCAAGTCCACCGGGAAGAGACCCAGTACTTC.

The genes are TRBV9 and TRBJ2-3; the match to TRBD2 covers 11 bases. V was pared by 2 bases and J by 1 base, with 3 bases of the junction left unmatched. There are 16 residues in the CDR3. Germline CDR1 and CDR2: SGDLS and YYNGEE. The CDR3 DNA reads TGTGCCAGCAGCGTTGATAGCGGGGGGGGCACAGATACGCAGTATTTT. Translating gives CASSVDSGGGTDTQYF.

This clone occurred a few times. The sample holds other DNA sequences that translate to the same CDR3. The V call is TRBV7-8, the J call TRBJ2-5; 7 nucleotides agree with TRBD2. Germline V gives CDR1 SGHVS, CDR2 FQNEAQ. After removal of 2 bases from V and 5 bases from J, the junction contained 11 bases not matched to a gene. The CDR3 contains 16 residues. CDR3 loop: CASSLTRERGQETQYF. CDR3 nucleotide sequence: TGTGCCAGCAGCTTAACGCGGGAGAGGGGTCAGGAGACCCAGTACTTC.

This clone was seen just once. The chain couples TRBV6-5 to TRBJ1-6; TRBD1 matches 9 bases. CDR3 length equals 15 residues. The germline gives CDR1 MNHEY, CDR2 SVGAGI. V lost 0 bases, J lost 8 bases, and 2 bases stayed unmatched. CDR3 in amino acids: CASSYSDRGDSPLHF. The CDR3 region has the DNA TGTGCCAGCAGTTACTCGGACAGGGGAGATTCACCCCTCCACTTT.

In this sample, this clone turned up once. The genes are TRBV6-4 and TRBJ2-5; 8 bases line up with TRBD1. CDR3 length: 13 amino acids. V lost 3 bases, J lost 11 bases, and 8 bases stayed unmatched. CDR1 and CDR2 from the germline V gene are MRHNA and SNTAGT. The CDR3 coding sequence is TGTGCCAGCAGTGAGGGGGACAGGTACGCGCAGTACTTC. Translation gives CASSEGDRYAQYF.

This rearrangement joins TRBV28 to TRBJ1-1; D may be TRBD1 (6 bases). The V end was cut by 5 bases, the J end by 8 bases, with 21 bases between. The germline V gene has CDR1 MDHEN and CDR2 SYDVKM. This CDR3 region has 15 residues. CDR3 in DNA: TGTGCCAGCAGTAAAGGGGGGAGGGGCCGGGTGGAAGCTTTCTTT. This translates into CASSKGGRGRVEAFF.

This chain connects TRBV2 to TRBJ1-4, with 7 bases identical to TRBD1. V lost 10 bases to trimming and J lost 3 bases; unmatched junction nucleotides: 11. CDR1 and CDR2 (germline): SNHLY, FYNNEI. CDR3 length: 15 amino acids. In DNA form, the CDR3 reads TGTGCCACCACCCCGCGGACAGGAGCTAATGAAAAACTGTTTTTT. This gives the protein CATTPRTGANEKLFF.

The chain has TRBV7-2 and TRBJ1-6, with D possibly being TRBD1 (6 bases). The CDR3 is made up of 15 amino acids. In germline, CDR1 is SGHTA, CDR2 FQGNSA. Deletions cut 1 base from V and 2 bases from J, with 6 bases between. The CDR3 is CASSLEGAYNSPLHF. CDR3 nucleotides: TGTGCCAGCAGCTTAGAGGGGGCCTATAATTCACCCCTCCACTTT.

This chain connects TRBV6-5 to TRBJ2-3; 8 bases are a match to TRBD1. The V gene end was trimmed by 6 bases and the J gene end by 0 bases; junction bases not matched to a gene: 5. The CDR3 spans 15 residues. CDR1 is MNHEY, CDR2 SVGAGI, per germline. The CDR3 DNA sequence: TGTGCCAGCAGAACACAGGGGGTGAGCACAGATACGCAGTATTTT. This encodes CASRTQGVSTDTQYF.

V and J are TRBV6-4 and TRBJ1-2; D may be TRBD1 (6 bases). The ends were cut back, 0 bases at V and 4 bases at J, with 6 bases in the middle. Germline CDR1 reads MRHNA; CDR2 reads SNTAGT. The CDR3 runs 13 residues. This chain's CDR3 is CASSDSGGYGYTF. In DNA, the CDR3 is TGTGCCAGCAGTGACTCAGGGGGCTATGGCTACACCTTC.

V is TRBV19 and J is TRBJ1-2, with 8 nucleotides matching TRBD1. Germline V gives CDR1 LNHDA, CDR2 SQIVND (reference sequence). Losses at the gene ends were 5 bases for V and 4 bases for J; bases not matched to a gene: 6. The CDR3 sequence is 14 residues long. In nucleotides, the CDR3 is TGTGCCAGTAGTTCGGCAGGGGGCCCCTATGGCTACACCTTC. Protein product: CASSSAGGPYGYTF.

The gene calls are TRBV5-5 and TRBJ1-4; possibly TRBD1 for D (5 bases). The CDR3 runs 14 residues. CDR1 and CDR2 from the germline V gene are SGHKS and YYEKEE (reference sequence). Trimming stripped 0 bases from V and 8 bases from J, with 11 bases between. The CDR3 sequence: CASSLGQKSEKLFF. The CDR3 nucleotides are TGTGCCAGCAGCTTGGGACAGAAGAGCGAAAAACTGTTTTTT.